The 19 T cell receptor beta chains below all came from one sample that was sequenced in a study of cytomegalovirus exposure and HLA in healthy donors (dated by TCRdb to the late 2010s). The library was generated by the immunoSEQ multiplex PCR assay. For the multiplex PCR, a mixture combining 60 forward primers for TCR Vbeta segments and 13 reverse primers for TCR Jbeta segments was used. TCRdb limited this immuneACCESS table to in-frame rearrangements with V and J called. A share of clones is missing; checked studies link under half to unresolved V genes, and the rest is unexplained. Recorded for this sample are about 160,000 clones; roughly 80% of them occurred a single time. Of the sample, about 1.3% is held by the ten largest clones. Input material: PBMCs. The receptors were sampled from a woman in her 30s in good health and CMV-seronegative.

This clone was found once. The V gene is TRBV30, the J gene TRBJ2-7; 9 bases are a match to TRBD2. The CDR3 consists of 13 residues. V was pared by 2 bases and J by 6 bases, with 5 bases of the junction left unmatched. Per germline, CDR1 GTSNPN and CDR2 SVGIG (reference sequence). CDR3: CAWSSSGVGEQYF. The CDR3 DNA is TGTGCCTGGAGTTCTAGCGGGGTTGGCGAGCAGTACTTC. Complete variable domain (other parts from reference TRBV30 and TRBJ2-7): SQTIHQWPATLVQPVGSPLSLECTVEGTSNPNLYWYRQAAGRGLQLLFYSVGIGQISSEVPQNLSASRPQDRQFILSSKKLLLSDSGFYLCAWSSSGVGEQYFGPGTRLTVT.

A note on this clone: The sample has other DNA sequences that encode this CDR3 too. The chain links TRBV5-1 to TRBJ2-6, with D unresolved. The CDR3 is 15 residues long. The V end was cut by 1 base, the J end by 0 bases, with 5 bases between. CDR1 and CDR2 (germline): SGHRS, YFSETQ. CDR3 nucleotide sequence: TGCGCCAGCAGCTTGTCTCTCTCTGGGGCCAACGTCCTGACTTTC. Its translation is CASSLSLSGANVLTF.

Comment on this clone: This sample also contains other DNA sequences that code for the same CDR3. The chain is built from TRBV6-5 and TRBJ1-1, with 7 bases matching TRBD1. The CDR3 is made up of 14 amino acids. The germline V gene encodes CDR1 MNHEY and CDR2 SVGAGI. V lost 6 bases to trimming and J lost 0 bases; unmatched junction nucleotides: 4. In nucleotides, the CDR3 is TGTGCCAGCAGGGGTACAGGGGTGAACACTGAAGCTTTCTTT. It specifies CASRGTGVNTEAFF.

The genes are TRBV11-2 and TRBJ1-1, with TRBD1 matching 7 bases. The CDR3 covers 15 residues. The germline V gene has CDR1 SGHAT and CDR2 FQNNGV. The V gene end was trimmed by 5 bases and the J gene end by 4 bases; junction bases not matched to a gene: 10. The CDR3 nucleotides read TGTGCCAGCAGCAGACAGGGTCCTTCGGGCACTGAAGCTTTCTTT. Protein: CASSRQGPSGTEAFF.

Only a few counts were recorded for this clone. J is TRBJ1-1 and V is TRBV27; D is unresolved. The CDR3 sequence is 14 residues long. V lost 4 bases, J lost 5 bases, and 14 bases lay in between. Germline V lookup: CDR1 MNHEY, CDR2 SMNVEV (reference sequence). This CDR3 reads CASSSPLRSTEAFF. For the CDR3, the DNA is TGTGCCAGCAGTTCACCCCTCCGGAGTACTGAAGCTTTCTTT.

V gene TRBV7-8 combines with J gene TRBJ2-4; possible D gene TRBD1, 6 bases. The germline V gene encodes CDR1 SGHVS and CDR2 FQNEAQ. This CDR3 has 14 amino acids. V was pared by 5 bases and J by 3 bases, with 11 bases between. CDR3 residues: CASSQQGIKNIQYF. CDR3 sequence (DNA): TGTGCCAGCAGCCAACAGGGTATCAAAAACATTCAGTACTTC.

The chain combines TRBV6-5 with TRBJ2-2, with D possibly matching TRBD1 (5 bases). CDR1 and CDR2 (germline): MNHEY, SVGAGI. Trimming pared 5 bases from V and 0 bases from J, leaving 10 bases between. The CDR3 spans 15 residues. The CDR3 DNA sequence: TGTGCCAGCAGTGTTAGACAGACGAACACCGGGGAGCTGTTTTTT. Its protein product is CASSVRQTNTGELFF.

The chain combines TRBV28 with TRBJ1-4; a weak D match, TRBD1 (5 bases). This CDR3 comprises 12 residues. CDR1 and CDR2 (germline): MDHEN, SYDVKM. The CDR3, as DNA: TGTGCGATCAGGGTGCACAGGGAAAAACTGTTTTTT. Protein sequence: CAIRVHREKLFF.

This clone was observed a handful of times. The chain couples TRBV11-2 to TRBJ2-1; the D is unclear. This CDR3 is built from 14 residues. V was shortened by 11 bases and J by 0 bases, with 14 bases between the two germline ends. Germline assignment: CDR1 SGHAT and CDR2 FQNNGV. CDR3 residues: CASQLGISYNEQFF. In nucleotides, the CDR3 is TGTGCCTCTCAACTGGGCATCTCCTACAATGAGCAGTTCTTC.

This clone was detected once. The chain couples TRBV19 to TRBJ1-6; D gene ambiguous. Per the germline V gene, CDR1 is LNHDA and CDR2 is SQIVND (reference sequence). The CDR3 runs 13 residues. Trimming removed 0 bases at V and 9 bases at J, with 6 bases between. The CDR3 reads CASSIDFGSPLHF. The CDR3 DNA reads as TGTGCCAGTAGTATAGATTTCGGTTCACCCCTCCACTTT. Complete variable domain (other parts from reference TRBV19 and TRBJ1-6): DGGITQSPKYLFRKEGQNVTLSCEQNLNHDAMYWYRQDPGQGLRLIYYSQIVNDFQKGDIAEGYSVSREKKESFPLTVTSAQKNPTAFYLCASSIDFGSPLHFGNGTRLTVT.

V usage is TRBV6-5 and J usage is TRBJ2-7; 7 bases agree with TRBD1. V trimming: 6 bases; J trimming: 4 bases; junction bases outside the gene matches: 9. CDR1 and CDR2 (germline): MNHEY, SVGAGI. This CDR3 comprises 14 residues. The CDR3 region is CASSLQGTYYEQYF. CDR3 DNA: TGTGCCAGCAGCCTACAGGGGACATATTACGAGCAGTACTTC.

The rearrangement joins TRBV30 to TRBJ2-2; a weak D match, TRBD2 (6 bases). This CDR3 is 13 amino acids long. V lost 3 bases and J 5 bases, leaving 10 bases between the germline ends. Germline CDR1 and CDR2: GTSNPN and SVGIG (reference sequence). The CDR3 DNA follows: TGTGCCTGGAGGACTAGTCTTACCGGGGAGCTGTTTTTT. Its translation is CAWRTSLTGELFF.

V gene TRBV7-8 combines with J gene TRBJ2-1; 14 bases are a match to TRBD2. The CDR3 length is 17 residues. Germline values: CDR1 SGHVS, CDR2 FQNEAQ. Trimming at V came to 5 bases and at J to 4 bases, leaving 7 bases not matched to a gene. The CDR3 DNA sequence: TGTGCCAGCAGCAAGACTAGCGGGGGGGAATTTTACAATGAGCAGTTCTTC. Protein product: CASSKTSGGEFYNEQFF.

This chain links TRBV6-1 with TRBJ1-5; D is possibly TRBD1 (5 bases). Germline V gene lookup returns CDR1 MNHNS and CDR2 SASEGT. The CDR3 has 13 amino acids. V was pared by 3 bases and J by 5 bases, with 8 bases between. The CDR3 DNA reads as TGTGCCAGCAGTGACAGGGCATATCAGCCCCAGCATTTT. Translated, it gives CASSDRAYQPQHF.

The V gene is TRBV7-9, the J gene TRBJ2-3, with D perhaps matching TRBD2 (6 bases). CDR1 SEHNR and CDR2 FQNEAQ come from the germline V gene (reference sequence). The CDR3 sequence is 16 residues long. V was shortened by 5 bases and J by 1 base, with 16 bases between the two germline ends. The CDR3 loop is CASSPRGLRGTDTQYF. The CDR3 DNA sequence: TGTGCCAGCAGCCCACGGGGGTTGCGGGGCACAGATACGCAGTATTTT.

The CDR3 nucleotides read TGCGCCAGCAGCTTGTTACAGGCTTTGGGAGATACGCAGTATTTT. It is translated as CASSLLQALGDTQYF. The rearrangement links TRBV5-1 to TRBJ2-3; D is possibly TRBD1 (5 bases). The CDR3 covers 15 residues. The V end lost 1 base, the J end lost 5 bases, and 14 bases lay between the germline ends. Germline V lookup: CDR1 SGHRS, CDR2 YFSETQ.

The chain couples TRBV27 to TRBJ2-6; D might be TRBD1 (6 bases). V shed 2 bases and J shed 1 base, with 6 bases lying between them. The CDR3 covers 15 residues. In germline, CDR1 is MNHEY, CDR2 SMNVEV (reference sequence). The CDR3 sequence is CASSLRGSGANVLTF. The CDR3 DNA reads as TGTGCCAGCAGTTTAAGGGGGTCTGGGGCCAACGTCCTGACTTTC.

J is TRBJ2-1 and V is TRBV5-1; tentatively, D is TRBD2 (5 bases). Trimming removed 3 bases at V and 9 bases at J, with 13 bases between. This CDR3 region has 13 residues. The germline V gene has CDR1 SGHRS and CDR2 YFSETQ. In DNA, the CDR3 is TGCGCCAGCAGCTACGGGTTTGAGGGTGAGCAGTTCTTC. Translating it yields CASSYGFEGEQFF.

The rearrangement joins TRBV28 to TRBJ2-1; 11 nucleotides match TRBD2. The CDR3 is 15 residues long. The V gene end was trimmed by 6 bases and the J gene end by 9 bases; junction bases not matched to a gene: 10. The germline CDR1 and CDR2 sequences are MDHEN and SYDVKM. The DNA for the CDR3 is TGTGCCAGCAGCTCTATAGCGGGGGGGCAGGTTGAGCAGTTCTTC. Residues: CASSSIAGGQVEQFF.